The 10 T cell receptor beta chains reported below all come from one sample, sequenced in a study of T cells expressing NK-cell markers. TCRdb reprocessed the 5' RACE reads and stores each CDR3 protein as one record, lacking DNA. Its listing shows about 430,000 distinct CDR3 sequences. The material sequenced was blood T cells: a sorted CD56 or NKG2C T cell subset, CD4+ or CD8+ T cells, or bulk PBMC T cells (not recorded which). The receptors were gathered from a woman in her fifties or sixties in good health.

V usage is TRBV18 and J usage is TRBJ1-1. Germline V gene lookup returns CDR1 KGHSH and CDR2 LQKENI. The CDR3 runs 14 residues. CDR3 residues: CASSPMGGGTEAFF.

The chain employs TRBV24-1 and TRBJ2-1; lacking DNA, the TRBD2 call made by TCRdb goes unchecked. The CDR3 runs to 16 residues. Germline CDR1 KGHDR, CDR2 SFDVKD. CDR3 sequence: CATSEWTSGSGNEQFF.

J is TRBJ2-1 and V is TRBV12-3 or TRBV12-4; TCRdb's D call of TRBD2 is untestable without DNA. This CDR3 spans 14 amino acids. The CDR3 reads CASSSSGGSNEQFF.

The CDR3 region is CSVESPGTQYF. The chain employs TRBV29-1 and TRBJ2-5; as DNA is missing, the TRBD1 call by TCRdb cannot be tested. In germline, CDR1 is SQVTM, CDR2 ANQGSEA. CDR3 length: 11 residues.

The CDR3 reads CASPGTASNSPLHF. This chain links TRBV3-1 with TRBJ1-6; the TCRdb D gene call, TRBD1, has no DNA to confirm it. CDR3 size: 14 residues. Germline-derived CDR1 and CDR2 are LGHDT and YNNKEL (reference sequence).

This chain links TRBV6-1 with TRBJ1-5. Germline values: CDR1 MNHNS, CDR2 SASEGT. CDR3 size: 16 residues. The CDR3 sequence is CASSGSRGNVGQPQHF.

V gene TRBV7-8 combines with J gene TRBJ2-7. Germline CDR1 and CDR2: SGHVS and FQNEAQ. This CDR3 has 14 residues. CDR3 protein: CATASSGVIYEQYF. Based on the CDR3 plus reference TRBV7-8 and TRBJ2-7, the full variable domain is GAGVSQSPRYKVAKRGQDVALRCDPISGHVSLFWYQQALGQGPEFLTYFQNEAQLDKSGLPSDRFFAERPEGSVSTLKIQRTQQEDSAVYLCATASSGVIYEQYFGPGTRLTVT.

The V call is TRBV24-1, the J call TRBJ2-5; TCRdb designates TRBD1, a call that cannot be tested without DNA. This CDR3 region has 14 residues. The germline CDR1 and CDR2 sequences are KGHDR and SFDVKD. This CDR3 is CATSRQGPLGTQYF.

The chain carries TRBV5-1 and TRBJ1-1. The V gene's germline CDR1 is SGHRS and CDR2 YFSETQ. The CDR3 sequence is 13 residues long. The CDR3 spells CASSLMDVTEAFF.

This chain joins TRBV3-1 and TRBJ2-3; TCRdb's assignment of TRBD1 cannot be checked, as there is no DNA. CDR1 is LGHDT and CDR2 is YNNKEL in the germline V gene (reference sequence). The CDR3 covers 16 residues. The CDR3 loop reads CASSRIRGARSDTQYF.